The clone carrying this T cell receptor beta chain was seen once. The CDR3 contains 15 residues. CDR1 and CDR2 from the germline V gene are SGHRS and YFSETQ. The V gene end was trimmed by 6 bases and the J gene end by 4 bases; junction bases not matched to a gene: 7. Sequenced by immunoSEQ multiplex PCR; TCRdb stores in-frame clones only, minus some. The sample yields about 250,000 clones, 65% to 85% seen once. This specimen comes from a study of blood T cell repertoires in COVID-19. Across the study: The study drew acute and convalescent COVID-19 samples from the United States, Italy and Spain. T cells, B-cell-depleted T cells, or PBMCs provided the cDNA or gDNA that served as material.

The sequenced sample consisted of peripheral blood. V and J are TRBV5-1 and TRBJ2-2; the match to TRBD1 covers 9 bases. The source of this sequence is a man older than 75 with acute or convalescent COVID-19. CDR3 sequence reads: CASTRDRVGTGELFF. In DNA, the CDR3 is TGCGCCAGCACCCGGGACAGGGTGGGCACCGGGGAGCTGTTTTTT.